A selection of T cell receptor beta chains follows, all from one sample in a study of blood T cell repertoires in COVID-19. Only in-frame clones appear in the TCRdb table, and some are missing; sequencing was by immunoSEQ multiplex PCR. The sample has approximately 230,000 clones, about nine tenths seen once; the top ten hold 1.5% to 2%. The sequenced material came from PBMCs or T cells enriched from blood (not recorded which). These receptors were obtained from a man aged 40-50 years who had recovered from COVID-19. Each CDR3 is given with its conserved first and last residue. The D gene is left open where the match is weak. Expanded clones get a size class; other rows say once, few or many, or leave the size out.

NA,NA,TRBV20-1,TRBJ2-7,TGCAGTGCCCGGGTGTACTACGAGCAGTACTTC,CSARVYYEQYF
NA,TRBD1,TRBV7-2,TRBJ1-3,TGTGCCAGCAGCTTGGACAGGGGTGATGGAAACACCATATATTTT,CASSLDRGDGNTIYF
NA,TRBD2,TRBV13,TRBJ2-7,TGTGCCAGCAGCTTAGGACCAGCGGGAGACTACGAGCAGTACTTC,CASSLGPAGDYEQYF
NA,NA,TRBV28,TRBJ2-3,TGTGCCAGCAGTTTATCACGGACAATCACAGATACGCAGTATTTT,CASSLSRTITDTQYF
NA,NA,TRBV28,TRBJ2-5,TGTGCCAGCACCGAGCCGGGACAAAAAGAGACCCAGTACTTC,CASTEPGQKETQYF
NA,TRBD1,TRBV27,TRBJ2-5,TGTGCCAGCAGTCCATGGGACAGCCCTGTGGGGGAGACCCAGTACTTC,CASSPWDSPVGETQYF
NA,NA,TRBV19,TRBJ1-5,TGTGCCAGTAGTATAGATGCGGGCGATCAGCCCCAGCATTTT,CASSIDAGDQPQHF
NA,NA,TRBV25-1,TRBJ1-6,TGTGCCAGCAGTGAGAACCTAATAGAATCACCCCTCCACTTT,CASSENLIESPLHF
NA,NA,TRBV10-3,TRBJ2-7,TGTGCCATCAGGGCAGGTGGCGAGCAGTACTTC,CAIRAGGEQYF
NA,NA,TRBV6-2/TRBV6-3,TRBJ2-7,TGTGCCAGCAGCCCCTTTATCGAGCAGTACTTC,CASSPFIEQYF
NA,TRBD2,TRBV19,TRBJ2-2,TGTGCCAGTACCACGAGGACTAGCGGGGGAATCGGGGAGCTGTTTTTT,CASTTRTSGGIGELFF
NA,NA,TRBV9,TRBJ2-3,TGTGCCAGCAGCGTAATTCAGTCAGATACGCAGTATTTT,CASSVIQSDTQYF
NA,NA,TRBV5-1,TRBJ2-7,TGCGCCAGCAGTCGCCAAAGCGGTGGCTACGAGCAGTACTTC,CASSRQSGGYEQYF
NA,TRBD1,TRBV18,TRBJ1-1,TGTGCCAGCTCACCGAATTCCCCCAACAGGGGATCGGACACTGAAGCTTTCTTT,CASSPNSPNRGSDTEAFF
NA,NA,TRBV9,TRBJ1-2,TGTGCCAGCAGCGTAGAACAAACCTATGGCTACACCTTC,CASSVEQTYGYTF
few,TRBD1,TRBV15,TRBJ1-5,TGTGCCACCAGCAGAGATCGGGGACAGGACTTCAATCAGCCCCAGCATTTT,CATSRDRGQDFNQPQHF
NA,NA,TRBV7-2,TRBJ2-1,TGTGCCAGCAGCCCCTGGACTGGTAATGAGCAGTTCTTC,CASSPWTGNEQFF
NA,TRBD1,TRBV18,TRBJ1-1,TGTGCCAGCTCACCGGGGACAGGGGGTTTGAACACTGAAGCTTTCTTT,CASSPGTGGLNTEAFF
NA,TRBD2,TRBV5-5,TRBJ2-2,TGTGCCAGCAGCTCCTCCGGGCTAGCGGGATACACCGGGGAGCTGTTTTTT,CASSSSGLAGYTGELFF
NA,NA,TRBV13,TRBJ1-2,TGTGCCAGCAGCTTAATCAGTGACTATGGCTACACCTTC,CASSLISDYGYTF
NA,TRBD2,TRBV19,TRBJ2-1,TGTGCCAGTAGTATAATAGCGGGGGGGCTCGACAATGAGCAGTTCTTC,CASSIIAGGLDNEQFF
NA,NA,TRBV19,TRBJ2-5,TGTGCCAGTAGTATGATGGCCCAGCAAGAGACCCAGTACTTC,CASSMMAQQETQYF
large,TRBD2,TRBV5-1,TRBJ2-7,TGCGCCAGCAGCTTGGCACTAGCGGGAGTGGCCACCTACGAGCAGTACTTC,CASSLALAGVATYEQYF
NA,NA,TRBV6-5,TRBJ1-1,TGTGCCAGCAGTTACTCCCCTAGCACTGAAGCTTTCTTT,CASSYSPSTEAFF
NA,TRBD1,TRBV27,TRBJ1-1,TGTGCCAGCAGTTGGAGGGGGCGAGCTGAAGCTTTCTTT,CASSWRGRAEAFF
few,TRBD1,TRBV19,TRBJ1-5,TGTGCCAGTAGTTGGGGACAGGATCAGCCCCAGCATTTT,CASSWGQDQPQHF
NA,NA,TRBV7-2,TRBJ1-6,TGTGCCAGCAGCTCGACAGAGATGGATTCACCCCTCCACTTT,CASSSTEMDSPLHF
NA,TRBD1,TRBV18,TRBJ1-5,TGTGCCAGCTCACTCCGCGACAGGGAATATAGCAATCAGCCCCAGCATTTT,CASSLRDREYSNQPQHF
NA,TRBD1,TRBV27,TRBJ1-6,TGTGCCAGCAGTTCCCCCTCCCGACAGGGGGTTTCACCCCTCCACTTT,CASSSPSRQGVSPLHF
NA,TRBD1,TRBV5-1,TRBJ1-2,TGCGCCAGCGGTCGGGACAGGCCTGGCTACACCTTC,CASGRDRPGYTF
NA,NA,TRBV18,TRBJ1-1,TGTGCCAGCTCACCACCTGAAAGAAGGGAGTCGGCTTTCTTT,CASSPPERRESAFF
NA,TRBD2,TRBV10-3,TRBJ2-7,TGTGCCAAACAAATCGGGACTAGCGGGACCAACCTCTACGAGCAGTACTTC,CAKQIGTSGTNLYEQYF
NA,NA,TRBV12-3/TRBV12-4,TRBJ1-4,TGTGCCAGCAGCCACAGGGAAGTTCTGTTTTTT,CASSHREVLFF
NA,NA,TRBV6-5,TRBJ1-2,TGTGCCAGCAGGGACAGTAACTATGGCTACACCTTC,CASRDSNYGYTF
NA,NA,TRBV12-3/TRBV12-4,TRBJ1-2,TGTGCCAGCAGTTTGCAACAGGGAGGCTACACCTTC,CASSLQQGGYTF
NA,TRBD1,TRBV10-3,TRBJ2-1,TGTGCCATCAGCCCTAGACAGGGCTCCTACAATGAGCAGTTCTTC,CAISPRQGSYNEQFF
NA,NA,TRBV2,TRBJ1-3,TGTGCCAGCAGTGAATCACCAGGTCCTGGAAACACCATATATTTT,CASSESPGPGNTIYF
NA,NA,TRBV5-1,TRBJ2-2,TGCGCCAGCAGCTTCCCGGCGGCGGGCGGGGAGCTGTTTTTT,CASSFPAAGGELFF
NA,NA,TRBV5-1,TRBJ2-7,TGCGCCAGCAGCTTGGGTCAGGGTCGATCCTACGAGCAGTACTTC,CASSLGQGRSYEQYF
NA,NA,TRBV19,TRBJ2-5,TGTGCCAGTAGTATAGTCCCACAGGGCACGGAGACCCAGTACTTC,CASSIVPQGTETQYF
NA,TRBD1,TRBV4-1,TRBJ1-1,TGCGCCAGCAGCCAAGCGGACAGGGACAACACTGAAGCTTTCTTT,CASSQADRDNTEAFF
NA,TRBD1,TRBV6-5,TRBJ1-5,TGTGCCAGCAGTTCCAGGACAGGGGAAAAACAGCCCCAGCATTTT,CASSSRTGEKQPQHF